The next 11 T cell receptor beta chains were all read from a single sample in a study of Ad26.COV2.S vaccination and SARS-CoV-2 variants. The treatment: 15 to 20 received Ad26.COV2.S at low or high dose, single or two shots; several received placebo; per-sample allocation not given. Repertoires come from day 63 after the first vaccine or placebo injection. Generated by immunoSEQ multiplex PCR, the TCRdb table keeps only in-frame clones and is missing some. The data show fewer than 900,000 clones, with 80% to 90% seen just once and about 1.5% held by the top ten. The specimen comprised peripheral blood, sampled in a trial of Ad26.COV2.S vaccine versus placebo. These receptors were obtained from a person between 18 and 59 years old who received the Ad26.COV2.S COVID-19 vaccine or a placebo.

This clone was seen once. This sequence joins TRBV5-1 and TRBJ1-6; 7 bases align to TRBD1. CDR3 length: 16 amino acids. Germline-derived CDR1 and CDR2 are SGHRS and YFSETQ. Unmatched junction bases numbered 5, after V lost 5 bases and J lost 0 bases. This chain's CDR3 is CASRTGTYSYNSPLHF. Here the CDR3 DNA reads TGCGCCAGCAGGACAGGGACTTACTCCTATAATTCACCCCTCCACTTT.

The chain links TRBV2 to TRBJ1-2; D unclear. V gave up 3 bases and J gave up 4 bases, with 12 bases separating them. The CDR3 is 14 amino acids. In germline, CDR1 is SNHLY, CDR2 FYNNEI. In DNA, the CDR3 is TGTGCCAGCAGTGAGCCCCCCGGGCTCTATGGCTACACCTTC. It yields the protein CASSEPPGLYGYTF.

This chain uses TRBV5-5 with TRBJ2-7; D perhaps matches TRBD1 (6 bases). The CDR3 contains 14 residues. V was shortened by 0 bases and J by 2 bases, with 9 bases between the two germline ends. Germline CDR1 reads SGHKS; CDR2 reads YYEKEE (reference sequence). The CDR3 coding sequence is TGTGCCAGCAGCTTGGGGGCAGGGGCCTACGAGCAGTACTTC. Translated, it gives CASSLGAGAYEQYF. Full variable domain (missing parts from reference TRBV5-5 and TRBJ2-7): DAGVTQSPTHLIKTRGQQVTLRCSPISGHKSVSWYQQVLGQGPQFIFQYYEKEERGRGNFPDRFSARQFPNYSSELNVNALLLGDSALYLCASSLGAGAYEQYFGPGTRLTVT.

The gene calls are TRBV10-3 and TRBJ1-1, with TRBD1 identical over 9 bases. The CDR3 sequence is 13 residues long. Unmatched junction bases numbered 3, after V lost 7 bases and J lost 3 bases. The germline CDR1 and CDR2 sequences are ENHRY and SYGVKD. In DNA form, the CDR3 reads TGTGCCATCAAGAGGACAGGGGACACTGAAGCTTTCTTT. Translated, it gives CAIKRTGDTEAFF.

This clone was counted only a few times. The chain links TRBV7-9 to TRBJ1-1, with TRBD1 matching 10 bases. Germline-derived CDR1 and CDR2 are SEHNR and FQNEAQ (reference sequence). Germline trimming cut 5 bases from V and 4 bases from J; bases unmatched to any gene: 7. The CDR3 runs to 15 residues. The CDR3 coding sequence is TGTGCCAGCAGCCCTGGACAGGGGGAACTCACTGAAGCTTTCTTT. It is translated as CASSPGQGELTEAFF.

V gene TRBV5-1 combines with J gene TRBJ1-5, with 7 bases fitting TRBD1. The CDR3 totals 14 residues. The ends lost 4 bases at V and 8 bases at J; junction bases unmatched: 9. From germline, CDR1 is SGHRS and CDR2 YFSETQ. DNA of the CDR3: TGCGCCAGCAGCCCGACAGGGCCAGGGGAGCCCCAGCATTTT. Protein: CASSPTGPGEPQHF.

The chain carries TRBV18 and TRBJ1-6; TRBD1 agrees at 11 bases. V shed 5 bases and J 10 bases; nucleotides not matched to a gene: 4. This CDR3 has 14 amino acids. The germline gives CDR1 KGHSH, CDR2 LQKENI. CDR3 loop: CASSEDRGRSPLHF. The DNA for the CDR3 is TGTGCCAGCTCAGAGGACAGGGGGCGATCACCCCTCCACTTT.

The chain carries TRBV21-1 and TRBJ2-5; TRBD2, the table's D call, was not compared with the DNA. TRBV21-1 is a pseudogene locus. This CDR3 has 16 residues. CDR3 amino acids: CASSFVGLAGEETQYF. As DNA, the CDR3 is TGTGCCAGCAGCTTTGTGGGACTAGCGGGGGAAGAGACCCAGTACTTC.

The gene calls are TRBV2 and TRBJ1-1; weak D call: TRBD1 (5 bases). Germline loops: CDR1 SNHLY, CDR2 FYNNEI. Trimming pared 8 bases from V and 4 bases from J, leaving 11 bases between. This CDR3 is 12 amino acids long. The CDR3 reads CASRSGATEAFF. CDR3 in DNA: TGTGCCAGCCGTTCTGGGGCCACTGAAGCTTTCTTT.

This clone came up once. The chain recombines TRBV27 with TRBJ1-5; possible D gene TRBD1, 6 bases. The V end was cut by 5 bases, the J end by 4 bases, with 15 bases between. This CDR3 spans 15 amino acids. Germline lookup yields CDR1 MNHEY and CDR2 SMNVEV (reference sequence). The CDR3 DNA reads as TGTGCCAGCAGTGGCAGGGGTCAAGAAAATCAGCCCCAGCATTTT. This gives the protein CASSGRGQENQPQHF.

This clone was counted many times. V and J are TRBV4-2 and TRBJ2-3, with D tentatively TRBD2 (6 bases). V lost 1 base and J lost 0, with 8 bases in between. This CDR3 comprises 15 residues. Germline CDR1 reads LGHNA; CDR2 reads YNFKEQ. The CDR3 loop reads CASSQGGESTDTQYF. The CDR3 DNA follows: TGTGCCAGCAGCCAAGGGGGGGAAAGCACAGATACGCAGTATTTT.